These 17 T cell receptor beta chains originate from one sample sequenced in a study of shared clonotypes between healthy human individuals. Produced via immunoSEQ multiplex PCR; TCRdb's table is partial and in-frame only. The sample records over a million clones, 70% to 80% being singletons. Sequencing was carried out using memory CD4+ T cells sorted from blood. Subset indicated: CD45RA-negative fraction. These receptors originate from a man between 18 and 29 years old in good health.

This clone was seen only a few times. This may come from a read error, since a much larger clone is one base off. The gene calls are TRBV7-3 and TRBJ1-1, with D hard to call. Germline CDR1 and CDR2: SGHTA and FQGTGA. The CDR3 extends over 13 amino acids. The V gene lost 2 bases and the J gene lost 1 base, with 5 bases spanning the gap. The CDR3 coding sequence is TGTGCCAGCAGCTTAGGTCAGAACACTGAAGCTTTCTTT. Its translation: CASSLGQNTEAFF.

The chain recombines TRBV20-1 with TRBJ1-1, with 7 bases fitting TRBD1. V shed 3 bases and J 7 bases; nucleotides not matched to a gene: 2. CDR1 is DFQATT, CDR2 SNEGSKA, per germline (reference sequence). This CDR3 is 11 amino acids long. The CDR3 region has the DNA TGCAGTGCTAGTTGGGACAGTGAAGCTTTCTTT. It yields the protein CSASWDSEAFF.

The V gene is TRBV11-1, the J gene TRBJ2-7; the match to TRBD1 covers 11 bases. Germline V gene sequence: CDR1 SGHAT, CDR2 FQDESV (reference sequence). The V gene end was trimmed by 0 bases and the J gene end by 6 bases; junction bases not matched to a gene: 1. The CDR3 consists of 14 residues. The CDR3 here is CASSLAGTGGEQYF. CDR3 coding DNA: TGTGCCAGCAGCTTAGCCGGGACAGGGGGCGAGCAGTACTTC.

The chain links TRBV5-1 to TRBJ2-1, with 15 positions matching TRBD2. Trimming removed 7 bases from V and 7 bases from J; junction bases left unmatched: 3. This CDR3 spans 14 amino acids. CDR1 and CDR2 from the germline V gene are SGHRS and YFSETQ. CDR3 amino acids: CASGLAGGLNEQFF. CDR3 nucleotide sequence: TGCGCCAGCGGACTAGCGGGGGGGCTGAATGAGCAGTTCTTC.

V and J are TRBV6-6 and TRBJ2-5; D tentatively reads TRBD1 or TRBD2 (5 bases each). The CDR3 is 14 amino acids. Germline V lookup: CDR1 MNHNY, CDR2 SVGAGI (reference sequence). Trimming left V 7 bases short and J 2 bases short, with 14 bases between. CDR3 DNA sequence: TGTGCCAGCACGATCCGGGGCGGACAAGAGACCCAGTACTTC. Its translation: CASTIRGGQETQYF.

CDR3 bases: TGCGCCAGCAGCCTCGGGCCCGCAGATGAAGCTTTCTTT. It yields the protein CASSLGPADEAFF. The J gene is TRBJ1-1, the V gene TRBV4-1; unclear D gene. Trimming took 4 bases from V and 7 from J, leaving 13 bases between them. This CDR3 comprises 13 residues. The V gene's germline CDR1 is MGHRA and CDR2 YSYEKL.

This clone was observed once. J is TRBJ2-7 and V is TRBV5-6; 8 bases map to TRBD1. The V gene end was trimmed by 4 bases and the J gene end by 2 bases; junction bases not matched to a gene: 5. The CDR3 is 14 residues long. Germline assignment: CDR1 SGHDT and CDR2 YYEEEE. CDR3 sequence (DNA): TGTGCCAGCAGCGCCAGGGGGCTAACCTACGAGCAGTACTTC. Protein product: CASSARGLTYEQYF.

The J gene is TRBJ2-3, the V gene TRBV9; maybe TRBD1 (6 bases). This CDR3 comprises 15 residues. The germline V gene encodes CDR1 SGDLS and CDR2 YYNGEE. V dropped 3 bases and J dropped 3 bases, with 14 bases sitting between them. The CDR3 here is CASSAQGTSTDTQYF. The CDR3 DNA reads TGTGCCAGCAGCGCACAGGGTACGTCGACAGATACGCAGTATTTT.

This CDR3 is CASSYGGGSYNEQFF. The CDR3 bases are TGTGCCAGCAGTTACGGGGGGGGCTCCTACAATGAGCAGTTCTTC. The rearrangement uses TRBV6-6 and TRBJ2-1; 7 bases agree with TRBD2. The CDR3 contains 15 residues. Unmatched junction bases numbered 1, after V lost 2 bases and J lost 0 bases. Germline V gives CDR1 MNHNY, CDR2 SVGAGI (reference sequence).

The V gene is TRBV4-1, the J gene TRBJ1-5, with a possible D match to TRBD1 (5 bases). Trimming took 0 bases from V and 4 from J, leaving 13 bases between them. Germline CDR1 is MGHRA and CDR2 is YSYEKL. The CDR3 sequence is 16 residues long. This chain's CDR3 is CASSQDRGSPNQPQHF. The CDR3 bases are TGCGCCAGCAGCCAAGATAGGGGAAGCCCTAATCAGCCCCAGCATTTT.

Details on this clone: Other DNA sequences from this sample encode an identical CDR3 as well. This chain connects TRBV6-4 to TRBJ2-3, with unresolved D. Germline V gene lookup returns CDR1 MRHNA and CDR2 SNTAGT. Trimming took off 6 bases at V and 6 bases at J, with 7 bases between the two ends. This CDR3 is 11 amino acids long. Here the CDR3 DNA reads TGTGCCAGCAGCGTAGGGGATACGCAGTATTTT. This encodes CASSVGDTQYF.

This clone was seen only a few times. The rearrangement links TRBV5-1 to TRBJ1-1, with TRBD1 as a possible D gene (6 bases). CDR3 length: 17 amino acids. Germline V gives CDR1 SGHRS, CDR2 YFSETQ. V lost 4 bases, J lost 5 bases, and 24 bases lay in between. CDR3 sequence reads: CASSQEGSGARRTEAFF. CDR3 nucleotides: TGCGCCAGCAGCCAGGAGGGGTCAGGGGCGCGTCGGACTGAAGCTTTCTTT. The full variable domain, completed using reference TRBV5-1 and TRBJ1-1, is KAGVTQTPRYLIKTRGQQVTLSCSPISGHRSVSWYQQTPGQGLQFLFEYFSETQRNKGNFPGRFSGRQFSNSRSEMNVSTLELGDSALYLCASSQEGSGARRTEAFFGQGTRLTVV.

This clone has just a few counts. The V gene is TRBV14, the J gene TRBJ2-5; D is unclear. The CDR3 consists of 14 residues. Germline lookup yields CDR1 SGHDN and CDR2 FVKESK. Trimming removed 1 base from V and 6 bases from J, with 12 bases in between. The CDR3 region is CASSQAGVRKTQYF. The DNA of the CDR3 is TGTGCCAGCAGCCAAGCAGGAGTGAGAAAGACCCAGTACTTC.

J is TRBJ2-7 and V is TRBV9, with no clear D. The CDR3 sequence is 13 residues long. CDR1 and CDR2 from the germline V gene are SGDLS and YYNGEE. Trimming removed 3 bases from V and 2 bases from J, with 9 bases in between. CDR3 nucleotides: TGTGCCAGCAGCGAAAGTCTCGCCTACGAGCAGTACTTC. It is translated as CASSESLAYEQYF.

The rearrangement links TRBV6-6 to TRBJ1-1, with 7 bases that match TRBD1. From germline, CDR1 is MNHNY and CDR2 SVGAGI (reference sequence). V shed 6 bases, J shed 11 bases, and the junction held 6 bases outside the gene matches. This CDR3 is built from 11 residues. The DNA for the CDR3 is TGTGCCAGCAGCCTGGGACAGTGGGCTTTCTTT. Translated, it gives CASSLGQWAFF.

This chain uses TRBV11-2 with TRBJ2-4; TRBD1 matches at 9 bases. This CDR3 has 17 residues. V trimming: 5 bases; J trimming: 0 bases; junction bases outside the gene matches: 8. Germline lookup yields CDR1 SGHAT and CDR2 FQNNGV. The CDR3 nucleotides are TGTGCCAGCAGCCCGGGACAGGGAAGGGGAGCCAAAAACATTCAGTACTTC. Its protein product is CASSPGQGRGAKNIQYF.

The chain links TRBV5-4 to TRBJ1-5; D not resolved. Trimming cost V 1 base and J 6 bases, with 8 bases left between them. Per the germline V gene, CDR1 is SGHNT and CDR2 is YYREEE (reference sequence). The CDR3 length is 13 residues. This CDR3 reads CASSLFGLQPQHF. CDR3 coding DNA: TGTGCCAGCAGCTTGTTTGGCCTTCAGCCCCAGCATTTT.